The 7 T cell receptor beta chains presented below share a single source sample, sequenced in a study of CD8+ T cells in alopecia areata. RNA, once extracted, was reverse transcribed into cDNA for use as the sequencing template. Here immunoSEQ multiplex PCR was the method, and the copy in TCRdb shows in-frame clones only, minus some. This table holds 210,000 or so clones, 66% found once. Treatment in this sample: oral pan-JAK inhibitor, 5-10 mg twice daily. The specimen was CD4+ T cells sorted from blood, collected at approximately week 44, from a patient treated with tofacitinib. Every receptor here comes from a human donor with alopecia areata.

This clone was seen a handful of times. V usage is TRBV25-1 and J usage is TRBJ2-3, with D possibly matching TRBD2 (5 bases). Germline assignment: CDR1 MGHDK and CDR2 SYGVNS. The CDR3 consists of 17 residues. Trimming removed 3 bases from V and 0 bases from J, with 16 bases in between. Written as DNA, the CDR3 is TGTGCCAGCAGTGAGCTGGGGAGCCCATCTAGCACAGATACGCAGTATTTT. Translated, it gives CASSELGSPSSTDTQYF.

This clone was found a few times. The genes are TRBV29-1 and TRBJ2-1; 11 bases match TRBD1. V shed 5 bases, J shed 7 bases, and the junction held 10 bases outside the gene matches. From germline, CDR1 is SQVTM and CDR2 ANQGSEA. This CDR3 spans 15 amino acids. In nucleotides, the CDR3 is TGCAGCGTTCGTAGGACAGGGGGCCGAGGTAATGAGCAGTTCTTC. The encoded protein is CSVRRTGGRGNEQFF.

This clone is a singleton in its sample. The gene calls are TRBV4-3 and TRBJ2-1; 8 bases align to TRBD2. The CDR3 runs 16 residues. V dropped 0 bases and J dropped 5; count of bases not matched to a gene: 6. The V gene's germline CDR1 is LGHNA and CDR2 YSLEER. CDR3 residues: CASSQDLAGYHNEQFF. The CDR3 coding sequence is TGCGCCAGCAGCCAAGACTTAGCGGGGTACCACAATGAGCAGTTCTTC.

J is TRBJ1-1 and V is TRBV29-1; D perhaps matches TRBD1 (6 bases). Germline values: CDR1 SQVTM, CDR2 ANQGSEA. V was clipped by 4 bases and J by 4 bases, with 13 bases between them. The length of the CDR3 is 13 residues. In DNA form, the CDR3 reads TGCAGCGTTGGAATGGGGGCAGGCACTGAAGCTTTCTTT. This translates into CSVGMGAGTEAFF.

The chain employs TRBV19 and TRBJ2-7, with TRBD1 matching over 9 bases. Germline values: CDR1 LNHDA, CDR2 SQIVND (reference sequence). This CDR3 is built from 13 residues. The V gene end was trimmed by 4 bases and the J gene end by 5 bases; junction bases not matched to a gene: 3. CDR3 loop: CASSTDRGHEQYF. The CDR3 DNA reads TGTGCCAGTAGTACGGACAGGGGCCACGAGCAGTACTTC.

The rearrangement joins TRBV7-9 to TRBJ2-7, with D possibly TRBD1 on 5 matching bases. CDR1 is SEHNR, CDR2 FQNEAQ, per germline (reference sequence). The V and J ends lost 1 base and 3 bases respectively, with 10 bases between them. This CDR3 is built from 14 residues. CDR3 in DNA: TGTGCCAGCAGCTTAGGGACCCAGGGCTACGAGCAGTACTTC. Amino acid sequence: CASSLGTQGYEQYF. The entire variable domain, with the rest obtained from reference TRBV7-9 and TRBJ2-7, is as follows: DTGVSQNPRHKITKRGQNVTFRCDPISEHNRLYWYRQTLGQGPEFLTYFQNEAQLEKSRLLSDRFSAERPKGSFSTLEIQRTEQGDSAMYLCASSLGTQGYEQYFGPGTRLTVT.

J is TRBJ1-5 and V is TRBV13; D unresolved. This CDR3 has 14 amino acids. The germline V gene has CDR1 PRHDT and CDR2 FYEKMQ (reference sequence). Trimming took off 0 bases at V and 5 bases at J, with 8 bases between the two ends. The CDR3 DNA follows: TGTGCCAGCAGCTTAGGCGCAGGAGATCAGCCCCAGCATTTT. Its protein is CASSLGAGDQPQHF.